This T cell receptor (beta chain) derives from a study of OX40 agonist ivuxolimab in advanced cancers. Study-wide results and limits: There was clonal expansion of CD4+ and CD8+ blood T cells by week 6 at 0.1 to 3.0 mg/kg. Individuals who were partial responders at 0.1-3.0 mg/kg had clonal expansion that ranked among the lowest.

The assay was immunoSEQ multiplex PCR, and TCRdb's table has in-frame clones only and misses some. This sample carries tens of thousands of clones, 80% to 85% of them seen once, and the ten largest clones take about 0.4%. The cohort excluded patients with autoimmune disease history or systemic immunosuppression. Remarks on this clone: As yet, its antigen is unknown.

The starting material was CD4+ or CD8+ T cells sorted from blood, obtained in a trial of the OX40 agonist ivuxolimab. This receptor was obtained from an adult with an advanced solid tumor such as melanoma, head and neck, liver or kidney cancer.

This CDR3 reads CASSLGLSWTANTGELFF. CDR3 DNA: TGTGCCAGCAGCTTAGGCTTATCTTGGACAGCTAACACCGGGGAGCTGTTTTTT. The V gene is TRBV7-9, the J gene TRBJ2-2, with D tentatively TRBD1 (6 bases). The CDR3 length is 18 residues. Germline values: CDR1 SEHNR, CDR2 FQNEAQ (reference sequence). V shed 1 base and J shed 2 bases, with 17 bases lying between them.